The clone carrying this T cell receptor (beta chain) showed up many times. The data derive from a study of identical twins. The CDR3 contains 13 residues. V lost 5 bases to trimming and J lost 4 bases, with 14 bases between them. Germline V CDR1 and CDR2: DFQATT, SNEGSKA (reference sequence). TCRdb re-analysed the 5' RACE reads in MiXCR, keeping a single row per CDR3 protein. The sample shows about 720,000 distinct CDR3 sequences, 15% to 20% of them seen only once. These same records also appear under a second study, on T cells expressing NK-cell markers.

The rearrangement links TRBV20-1 to TRBJ1-2, with D possibly being TRBD1 (5 bases). The sequencing input was PBMCs. This clonotype was obtained from a woman under 30 in good health. This CDR3 reads CSAPSRRAYGYTF. In DNA form, the CDR3 reads TGCAGTGCTCCCTCCCGCAGGGCCTATGGCTACACCTTC.